This T cell receptor beta chain was retrieved from a study of siplizumab effects on memory and regulatory T cells (dated by TCRdb to between 2018 and 2020). In terms of the full investigation: The study examined how the anti-CD2 antibody siplizumab affects alloreactive T-cell subsets in allogeneic mixed lymphocyte reactions built from human PBMCs.

The junction shows trimming of 6 bases on V and 4 bases on J, plus 10 bases between the germline ends. CDR1 and CDR2 (MNHEY, SVGAGI) derive from the germline V gene. The CDR3 spans 13 residues, from the cysteine through the phenylalanine. CDR3 DNA only is kept here, 39 bases in frame from base 1. Sorted unstimulated T cells and proliferating T cells recovered from mixed lymphocyte reactions underwent TCRbeta CDR3 sequencing. Fresh whole blood from roughly ten HLA-typed healthy donors was used to isolate PBMCs. On this clone itself: No cognate antigen has been identified for it. The input lacks base qualities; no much larger clone sits a single base away.

Here is what the overall study found, with its caveats: Unstimulated naive T cells appeared to be more diverse than memory T cells, and naive cells seemed to make a substantial contribution to the alloresponse. A naive or memory phenotype could not be assigned to roughly 75-97% of proliferating CD4+ or CD8+ clones. Of the alloreactive CD4+ clones that could be mapped, the Treg-derived share averaged about 63% with siplizumab compared with under 30% in control reactions. Because sequences at frequencies below about 10^-5 were poorly captured, only a minor fraction of alloreactive clones could be mapped back to unstimulated subsets. Siplizumab significantly lowered the cumulative frequency of alloreactive sequences that could be traced to unstimulated CD4+ memory T cells. No functional confirmation was obtained for the suppressive function of proliferating Tregs from siplizumab cultures.

The library was obtained by the immunoSEQ multiplex PCR assay. The deep sequencing platform assayed approximately 100,000 TCR templates per sample. Genomic DNA extracted from sorted T cells was used for TCRbeta CDR3 sequencing. Under the source paper's analysis protocol: The R programming language was used for clonal analysis of the TCRbeta CDR3 data. Unstimulated samples were compared with post-reaction CFSE-low samples to define alloreactive CD4+ and CD8+ clones. Regulatory or non-regulatory origin was assigned to alloreactive CD4+ clones by matching of sequences to sorted unstimulated Treg and non-Treg repertoires. Drawn from immuneACCESS, this table holds only the in-frame rearrangements with V and J called that TCRdb kept. Clones are partly lost; checked studies trace under half to an unresolved V gene and leave the rest unexplained. The DNA was the basis for D and trimming; V, J and clone size are from that table. A total of tens of thousands of clones appear in this sample, about 92% of them only once. Clones ranked in the top ten supply roughly 4.7% of the sample.

The rearrangement joined TRBV6-5 to TRBJ2-1; TRBD2 might be the D gene, on 6 matching bases. Sequencing used CD8+ T cells sorted from blood. The clonotype comes from a human donor in good health. CDR3 reads: CASRPLAYNEQFF. The bases are TGTGCCAGCAGGCCCCTAGCGTACAATGAGCAGTTCTTC.